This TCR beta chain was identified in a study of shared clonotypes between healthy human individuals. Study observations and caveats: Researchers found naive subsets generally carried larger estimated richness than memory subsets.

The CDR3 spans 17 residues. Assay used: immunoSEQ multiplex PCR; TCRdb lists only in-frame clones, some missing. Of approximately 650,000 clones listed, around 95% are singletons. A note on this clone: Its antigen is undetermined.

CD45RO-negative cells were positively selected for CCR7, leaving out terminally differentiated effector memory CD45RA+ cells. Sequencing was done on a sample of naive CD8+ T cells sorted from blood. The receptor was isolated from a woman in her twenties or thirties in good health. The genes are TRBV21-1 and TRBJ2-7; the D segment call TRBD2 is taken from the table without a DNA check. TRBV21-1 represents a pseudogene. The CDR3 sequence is CASSKEAGLAGDYEQYF. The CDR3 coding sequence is TGTGCCAGCAGCAAAGAGGCTGGACTAGCGGGAGACTACGAGCAGTACTTC.